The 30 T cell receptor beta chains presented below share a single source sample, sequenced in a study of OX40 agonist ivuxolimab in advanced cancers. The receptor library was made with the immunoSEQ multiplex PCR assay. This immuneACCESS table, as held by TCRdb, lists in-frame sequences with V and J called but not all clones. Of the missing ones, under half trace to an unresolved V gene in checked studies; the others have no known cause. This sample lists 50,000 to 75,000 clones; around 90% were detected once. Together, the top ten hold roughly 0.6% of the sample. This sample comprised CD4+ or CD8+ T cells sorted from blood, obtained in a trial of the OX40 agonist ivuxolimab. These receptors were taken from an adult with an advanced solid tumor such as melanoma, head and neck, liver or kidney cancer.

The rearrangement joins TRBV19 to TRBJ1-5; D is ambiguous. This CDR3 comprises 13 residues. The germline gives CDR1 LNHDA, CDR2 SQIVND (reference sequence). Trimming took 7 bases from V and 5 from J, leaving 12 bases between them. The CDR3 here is CASTDTFDQPQHF. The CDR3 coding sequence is TGTGCCAGTACGGATACCTTTGATCAGCCCCAGCATTTT.

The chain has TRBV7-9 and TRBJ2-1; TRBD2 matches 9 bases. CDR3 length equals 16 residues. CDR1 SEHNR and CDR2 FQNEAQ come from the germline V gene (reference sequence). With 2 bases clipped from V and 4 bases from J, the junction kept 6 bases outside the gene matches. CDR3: CASSLIGGRAYNEQFF. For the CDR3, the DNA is TGTGCCAGCAGCTTAATCGGCGGGAGGGCGTACAATGAGCAGTTCTTC.

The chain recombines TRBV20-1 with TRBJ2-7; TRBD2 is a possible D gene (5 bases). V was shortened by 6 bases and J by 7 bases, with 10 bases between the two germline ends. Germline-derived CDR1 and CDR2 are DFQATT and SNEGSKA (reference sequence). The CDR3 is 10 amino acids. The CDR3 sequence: CSAERWEQYF. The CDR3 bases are TGCAGTGCCGAGCGGTGGGAGCAGTACTTC.

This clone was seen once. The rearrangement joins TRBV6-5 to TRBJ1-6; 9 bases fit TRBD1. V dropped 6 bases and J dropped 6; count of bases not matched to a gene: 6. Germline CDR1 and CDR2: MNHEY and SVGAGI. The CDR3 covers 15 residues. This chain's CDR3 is CASRGQGGGNSPLHF. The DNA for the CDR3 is TGTGCCAGCAGGGGACAGGGAGGGGGTAATTCACCCCTCCACTTT.

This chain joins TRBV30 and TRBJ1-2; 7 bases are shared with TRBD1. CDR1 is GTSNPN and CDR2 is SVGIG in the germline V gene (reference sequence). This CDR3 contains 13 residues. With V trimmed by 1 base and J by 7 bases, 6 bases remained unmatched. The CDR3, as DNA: TGTGCCTGGAGTGCCGCAGGGGGGGGTGGCTACACCTTC. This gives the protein CAWSAAGGGGYTF.

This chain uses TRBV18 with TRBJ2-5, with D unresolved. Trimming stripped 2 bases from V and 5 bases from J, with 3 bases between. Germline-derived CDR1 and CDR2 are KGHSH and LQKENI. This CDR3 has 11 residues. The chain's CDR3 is CASSPGETQYF. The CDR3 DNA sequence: TGTGCCAGCTCACCAGGGGAGACCCAGTACTTC.

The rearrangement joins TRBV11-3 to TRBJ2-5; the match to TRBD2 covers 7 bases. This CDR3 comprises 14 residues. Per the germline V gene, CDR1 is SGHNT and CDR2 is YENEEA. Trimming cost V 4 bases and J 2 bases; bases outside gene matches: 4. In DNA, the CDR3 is TGTGCCAGCAGCTCACCAGCGGGACAAGAGACCCAGTACTTC. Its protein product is CASSSPAGQETQYF.

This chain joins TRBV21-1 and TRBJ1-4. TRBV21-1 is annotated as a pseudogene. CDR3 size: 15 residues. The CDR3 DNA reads TGTGCCAGCAGCAAAGAAGGCAGGGGAGGTGAAAAACTGTTTTTT. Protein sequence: CASSKEGRGGEKLFF.

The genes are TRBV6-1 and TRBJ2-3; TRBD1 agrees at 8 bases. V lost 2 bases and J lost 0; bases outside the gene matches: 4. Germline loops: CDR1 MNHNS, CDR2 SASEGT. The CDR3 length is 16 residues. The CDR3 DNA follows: TGTGCCAGCAGTGAATGGGACAGGTCTAGCACAGATACGCAGTATTTT. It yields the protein CASSEWDRSSTDTQYF.

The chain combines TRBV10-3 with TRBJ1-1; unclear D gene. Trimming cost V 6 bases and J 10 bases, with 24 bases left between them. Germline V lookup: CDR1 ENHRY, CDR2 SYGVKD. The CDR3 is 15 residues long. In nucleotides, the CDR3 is TGTGCCATCAGACCCGACCCCCGGGAAACCCGATCAGCTTTCTTT. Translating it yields CAIRPDPRETRSAFF.

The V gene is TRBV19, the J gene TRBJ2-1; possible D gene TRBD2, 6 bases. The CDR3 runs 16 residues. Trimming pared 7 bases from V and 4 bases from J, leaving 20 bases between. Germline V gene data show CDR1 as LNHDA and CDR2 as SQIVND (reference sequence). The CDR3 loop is CASKGGGSGKYNEQFF. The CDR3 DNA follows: TGTGCCAGTAAGGGTGGGGGTAGCGGAAAGTACAATGAGCAGTTCTTC.

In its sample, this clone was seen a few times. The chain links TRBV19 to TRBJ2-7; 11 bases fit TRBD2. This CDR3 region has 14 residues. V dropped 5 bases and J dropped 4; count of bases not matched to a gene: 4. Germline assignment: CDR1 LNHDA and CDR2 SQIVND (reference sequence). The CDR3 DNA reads TGTGCCAGTAGTGAATGGACTAGCGGGTACGAGCAGTACTTC. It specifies CASSEWTSGYEQYF.

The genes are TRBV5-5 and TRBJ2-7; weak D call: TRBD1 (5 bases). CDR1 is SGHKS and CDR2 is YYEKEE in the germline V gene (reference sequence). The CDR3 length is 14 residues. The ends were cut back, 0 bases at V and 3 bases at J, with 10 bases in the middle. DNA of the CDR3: TGTGCCAGCAGCTTGGGACAGCCTCTCTACGAGCAGTACTTC. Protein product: CASSLGQPLYEQYF.

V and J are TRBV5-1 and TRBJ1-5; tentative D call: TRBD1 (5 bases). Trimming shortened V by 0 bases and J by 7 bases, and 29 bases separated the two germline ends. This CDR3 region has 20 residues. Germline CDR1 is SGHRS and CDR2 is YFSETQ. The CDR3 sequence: CASSLGRGASDPPPRQPQHF. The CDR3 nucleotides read TGCGCCAGCAGCTTGGGTCGCGGGGCATCCGACCCCCCCCCAAGGCAGCCCCAGCATTTT.

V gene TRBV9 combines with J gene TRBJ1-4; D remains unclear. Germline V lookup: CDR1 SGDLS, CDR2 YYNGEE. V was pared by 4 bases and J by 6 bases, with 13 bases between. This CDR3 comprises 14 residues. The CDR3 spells CASSLGALHEKLFF. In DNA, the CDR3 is TGTGCCAGCAGCCTGGGAGCCCTCCATGAAAAACTGTTTTTT.

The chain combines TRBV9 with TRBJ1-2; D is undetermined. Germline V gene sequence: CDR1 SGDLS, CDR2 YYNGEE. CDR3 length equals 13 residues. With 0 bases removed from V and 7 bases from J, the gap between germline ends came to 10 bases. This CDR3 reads CASSVGGIGGYTF. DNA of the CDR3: TGTGCCAGCAGCGTAGGAGGGATCGGTGGCTACACCTTC. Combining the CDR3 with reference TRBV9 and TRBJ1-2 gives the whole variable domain DSGVTQTPKHLITATGQRVTLRCSPRSGDLSVYWYQQSLDQGLQFLIQYYNGEERAKGNILERFSAQQFPDLHSELNLSSLELGDSALYFCASSVGGIGGYTFGSGTRLTVV.

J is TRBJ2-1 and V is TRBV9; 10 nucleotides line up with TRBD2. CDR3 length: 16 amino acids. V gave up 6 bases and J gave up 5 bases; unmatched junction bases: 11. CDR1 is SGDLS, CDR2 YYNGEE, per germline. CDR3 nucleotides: TGTGCCAGCACCCGAGGAACTAGCGGGACTGACAATGAGCAGTTCTTC. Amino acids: CASTRGTSGTDNEQFF.

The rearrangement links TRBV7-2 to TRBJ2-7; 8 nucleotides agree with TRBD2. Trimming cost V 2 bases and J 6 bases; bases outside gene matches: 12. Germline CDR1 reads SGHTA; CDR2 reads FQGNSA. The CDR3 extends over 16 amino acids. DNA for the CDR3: TGTGCCAGCAGCTTATCATCAGCGGAGCGGGGGAGCGAGCAGTACTTC. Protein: CASSLSSAERGSEQYF.

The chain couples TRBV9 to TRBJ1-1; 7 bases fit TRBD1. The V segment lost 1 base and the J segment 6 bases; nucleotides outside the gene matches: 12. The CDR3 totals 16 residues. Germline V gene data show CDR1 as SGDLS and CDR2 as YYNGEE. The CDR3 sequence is CASSVNIQGRAAEAFF. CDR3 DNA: TGTGCCAGCAGCGTAAATATACAGGGGCGGGCCGCTGAAGCTTTCTTT.

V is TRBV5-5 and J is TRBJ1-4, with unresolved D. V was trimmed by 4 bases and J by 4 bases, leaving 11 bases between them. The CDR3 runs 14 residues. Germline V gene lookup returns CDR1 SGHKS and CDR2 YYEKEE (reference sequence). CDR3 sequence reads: CASSPLTINEKLFF. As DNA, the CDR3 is TGTGCCAGCAGCCCCCTGACGATTAATGAAAAACTGTTTTTT.

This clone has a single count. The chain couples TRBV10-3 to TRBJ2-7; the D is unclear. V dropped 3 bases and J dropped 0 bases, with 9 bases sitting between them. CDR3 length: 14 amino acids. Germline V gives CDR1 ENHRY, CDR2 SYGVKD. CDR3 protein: CAISEVPDSYEQYF. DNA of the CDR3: TGTGCCATCAGTGAAGTTCCCGACTCCTACGAGCAGTACTTC.

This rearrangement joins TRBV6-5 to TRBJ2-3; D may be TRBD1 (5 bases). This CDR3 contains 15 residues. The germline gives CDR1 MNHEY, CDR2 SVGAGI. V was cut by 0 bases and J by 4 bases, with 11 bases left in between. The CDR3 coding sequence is TGTGCCAGCAGTTACTCGATCTTAGGGGCAGATACGCAGTATTTT. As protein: CASSYSILGADTQYF.

The CDR3 nucleotides read TGTGCCAGTAGTGCGGGACAGGGATATGAAGCTTTCTTT. It specifies CASSAGQGYEAFF. The J gene is TRBJ1-1, the V gene TRBV19; 9 bases fit TRBD1. The CDR3 consists of 13 residues. With V trimmed by 5 bases and J by 7 bases, 5 bases remained unmatched. The V gene's germline CDR1 is LNHDA and CDR2 SQIVND (reference sequence).

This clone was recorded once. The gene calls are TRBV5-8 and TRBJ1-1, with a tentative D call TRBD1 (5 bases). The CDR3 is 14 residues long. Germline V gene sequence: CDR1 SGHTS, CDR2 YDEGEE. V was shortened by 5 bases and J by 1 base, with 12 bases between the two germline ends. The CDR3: CASSPGTANTEAFF. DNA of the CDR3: TGTGCCAGCAGTCCCGGGACGGCGAACACTGAAGCTTTCTTT.

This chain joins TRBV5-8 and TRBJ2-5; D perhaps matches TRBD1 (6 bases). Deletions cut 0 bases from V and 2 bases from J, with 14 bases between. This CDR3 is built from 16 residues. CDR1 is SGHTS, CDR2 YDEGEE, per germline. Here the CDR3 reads CASSLGRLGGQETQYF. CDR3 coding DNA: TGTGCCAGCAGCTTGGGCCGCCTAGGGGGACAAGAGACCCAGTACTTC.

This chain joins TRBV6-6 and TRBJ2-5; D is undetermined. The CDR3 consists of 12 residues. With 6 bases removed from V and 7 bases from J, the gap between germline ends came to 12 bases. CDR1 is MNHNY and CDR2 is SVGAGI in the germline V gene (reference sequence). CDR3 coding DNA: TGTGCCAGCAGCAACCCCGGTCGGACCCAGTACTTC. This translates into CASSNPGRTQYF.

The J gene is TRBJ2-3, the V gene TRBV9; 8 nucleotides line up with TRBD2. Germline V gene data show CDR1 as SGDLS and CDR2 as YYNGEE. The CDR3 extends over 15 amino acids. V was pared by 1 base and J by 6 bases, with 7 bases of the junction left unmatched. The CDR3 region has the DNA TGTGCCAGCAGCGTACTGAGCGGGGGAGGGGATACGCAGTATTTT. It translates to CASSVLSGGGDTQYF.

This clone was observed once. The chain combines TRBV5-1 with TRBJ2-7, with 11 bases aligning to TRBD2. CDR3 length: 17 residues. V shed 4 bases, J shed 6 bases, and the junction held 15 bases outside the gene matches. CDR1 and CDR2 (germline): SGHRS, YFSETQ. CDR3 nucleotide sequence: TGCGCCAGCAGCCCGTCTACTAGCGGGAGTCGGAGATCCGAGCAGTACTTC. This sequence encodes CASSPSTSGSRRSEQYF.

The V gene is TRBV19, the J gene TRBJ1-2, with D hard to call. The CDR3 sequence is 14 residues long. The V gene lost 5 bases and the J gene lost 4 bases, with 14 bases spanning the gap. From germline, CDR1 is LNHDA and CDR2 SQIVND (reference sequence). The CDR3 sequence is CASSLTRSGYGYTF. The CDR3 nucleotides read TGTGCCAGTAGTCTAACCAGATCCGGCTATGGCTACACCTTC. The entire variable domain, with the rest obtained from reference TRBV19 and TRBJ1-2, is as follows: DGGITQSPKYLFRKEGQNVTLSCEQNLNHDAMYWYRQDPGQGLRLIYYSQIVNDFQKGDIAEGYSVSREKKESFPLTVTSAQKNPTAFYLCASSLTRSGYGYTFGSGTRLTVV.

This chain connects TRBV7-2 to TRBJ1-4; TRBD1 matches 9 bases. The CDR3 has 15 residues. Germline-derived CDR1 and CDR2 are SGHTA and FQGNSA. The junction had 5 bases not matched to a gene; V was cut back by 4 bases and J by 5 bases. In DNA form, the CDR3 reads TGTGCCAGCAGCTCTGAGGGGACAGGGAATGAAAAACTGTTTTTT. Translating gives CASSSEGTGNEKLFF.